This T cell receptor beta chain was sequenced in a study of response to subunit inactivated influenza vaccine. TCRdb re-analysed the RT-PCR reads in MiXCR, keeping a single row per CDR3 protein. Altogether hundreds of thousands of distinct CDR3 sequences are present, about 10% being singletons, with the ten largest covering roughly 9.6%. Worth noting for this clonotype: One end of the junction does not line up with germline, which may come from a read error.

These data were likewise used in another study, on T cells expressing NK-cell markers. This second report adds: The TCR beta cDNA came from 5'RACE template switching with UMIs. Each TCR beta repertoire originated in sorted T cells that were CD3+CD56+NKG2C+, CD3+CD56+NKG2C- or CD3+CD56-NKG2C+. CD8+ T cells in 5 or 6 donors included dominant NKG2C+ clonotypes at roughly 1.0-8%. These clonotypes additionally ranked first within the CD3+CD56-NKG2C+ fraction of a handful of donors. Certain NKG2C+ T cell clones were expanded, and their HCMV specificity remained unclear.

This specimen consisted of PBMCs from blood, obtained on the day of vaccination. The TCR comes from a man in his fifties or sixties who received an inactivated influenza vaccine.

The CDR3 coding sequence is TGCGCCAGCATCTTGGCCGTCAGGGCCTCGGGTACTGAAGCTTTCTTT. The encoded protein is CASILAVRASGTEAFF. V gene TRBV5-1 combines with J gene TRBJ1-1; weak D call: TRBD1 (5 bases). The CDR3 contains 16 residues. CDR1 is SGHRS, CDR2 YFSETQ, per germline.